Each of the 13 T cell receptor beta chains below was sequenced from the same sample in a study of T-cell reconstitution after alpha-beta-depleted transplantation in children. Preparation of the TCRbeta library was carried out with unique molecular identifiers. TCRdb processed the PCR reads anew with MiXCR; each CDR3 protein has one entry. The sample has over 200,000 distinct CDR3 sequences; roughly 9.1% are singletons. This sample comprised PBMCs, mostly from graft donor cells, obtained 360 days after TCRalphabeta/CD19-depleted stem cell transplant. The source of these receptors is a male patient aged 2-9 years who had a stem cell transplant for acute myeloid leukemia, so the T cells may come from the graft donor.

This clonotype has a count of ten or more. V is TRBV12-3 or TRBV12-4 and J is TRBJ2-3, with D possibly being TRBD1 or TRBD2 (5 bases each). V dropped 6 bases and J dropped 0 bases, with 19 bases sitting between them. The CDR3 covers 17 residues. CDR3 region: CASSPAGGRFSTDTQYF. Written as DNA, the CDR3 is TGTGCCAGCAGCCCTGCTGGGGGAAGATTTAGCACAGATACGCAGTATTTT.

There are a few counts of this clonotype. The CDR3 DNA sequence: TGCAGTGCTAGAGAGGCAGGCAATCAGCCCCAGCATTTT. This codes for CSAREAGNQPQHF. The chain joins TRBV20-1 to TRBJ1-5; no clear D gene. The CDR3 has 13 amino acids. The germline CDR1 and CDR2 sequences are DFQATT and SNEGSKA (reference sequence). With 0 bases removed from V and 2 bases from J, the gap between germline ends came to 5 bases.

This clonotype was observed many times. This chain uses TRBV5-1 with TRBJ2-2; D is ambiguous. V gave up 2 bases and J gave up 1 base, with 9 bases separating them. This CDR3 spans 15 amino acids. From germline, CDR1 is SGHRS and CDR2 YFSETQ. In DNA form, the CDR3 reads TGCGCCAGCAGCTTTTCGGCGGAGAACACCGGGGAGCTGTTTTTT. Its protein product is CASSFSAENTGELFF.

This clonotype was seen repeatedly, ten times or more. CDR3 in amino acids: CASSLTGVEQYF. The CDR3 nucleotides read TGTGCCAGCAGTTTAACCGGGGTCGAGCAGTACTTC. This rearrangement joins TRBV12-3 or TRBV12-4 to TRBJ2-7; maybe TRBD2 (5 bases). This CDR3 contains 12 residues. Trimming cost V 2 bases and J 6 bases, with 8 bases left between them.

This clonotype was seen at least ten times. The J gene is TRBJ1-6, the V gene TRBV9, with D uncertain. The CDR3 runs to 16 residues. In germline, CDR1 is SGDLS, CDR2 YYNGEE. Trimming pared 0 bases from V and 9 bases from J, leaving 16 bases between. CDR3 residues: CASSVDPGRLASPLHF. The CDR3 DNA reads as TGTGCCAGCAGCGTAGACCCGGGCAGGTTAGCTTCACCCCTCCACTTT.

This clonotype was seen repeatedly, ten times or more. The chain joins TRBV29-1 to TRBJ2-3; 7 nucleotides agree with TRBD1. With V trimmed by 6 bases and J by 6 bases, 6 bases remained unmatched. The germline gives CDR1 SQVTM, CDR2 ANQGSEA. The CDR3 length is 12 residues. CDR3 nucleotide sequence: TGCAGCGTGGTTACAGGGGCTGATACGCAGTATTTT. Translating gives CSVVTGADTQYF.

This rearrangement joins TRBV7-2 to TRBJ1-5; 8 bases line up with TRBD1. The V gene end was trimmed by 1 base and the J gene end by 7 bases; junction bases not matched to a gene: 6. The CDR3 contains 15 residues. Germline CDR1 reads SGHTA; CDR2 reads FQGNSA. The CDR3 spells CASSLGQGLGQPQHF. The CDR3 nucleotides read TGTGCCAGCAGCTTAGGACAGGGGTTGGGACAGCCCCAGCATTTT.

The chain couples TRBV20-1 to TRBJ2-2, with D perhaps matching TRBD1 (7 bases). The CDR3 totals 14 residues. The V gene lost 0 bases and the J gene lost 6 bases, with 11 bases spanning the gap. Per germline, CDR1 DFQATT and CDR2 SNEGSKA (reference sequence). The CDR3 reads CSARDTGEAGELFF. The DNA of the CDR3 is TGCAGTGCTAGAGATACAGGGGAGGCCGGGGAGCTGTTTTTT.

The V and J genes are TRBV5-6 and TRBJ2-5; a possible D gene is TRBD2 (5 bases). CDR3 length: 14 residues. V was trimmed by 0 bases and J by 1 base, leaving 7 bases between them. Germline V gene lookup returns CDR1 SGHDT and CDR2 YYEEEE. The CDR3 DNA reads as TGTGCCAGCAGCTTGGAGCGGATCCAAGAGACCCAGTACTTC. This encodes CASSLERIQETQYF.

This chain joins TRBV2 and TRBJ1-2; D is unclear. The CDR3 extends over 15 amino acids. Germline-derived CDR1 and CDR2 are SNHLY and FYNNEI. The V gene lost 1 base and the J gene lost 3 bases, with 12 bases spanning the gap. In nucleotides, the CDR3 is TGTGCCAGCAGTGAAGGGGAAGAGATTGACTATGGCTACACCTTC. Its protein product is CASSEGEEIDYGYTF.

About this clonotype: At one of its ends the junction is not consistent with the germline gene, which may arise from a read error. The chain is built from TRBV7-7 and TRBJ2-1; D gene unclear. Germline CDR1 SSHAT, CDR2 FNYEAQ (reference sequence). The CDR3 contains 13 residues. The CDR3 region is CASSSTTDNEQFF. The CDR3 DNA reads TGTGCTAGCAGCTCAACGACCGACAATGAGCAGTTCTTC.

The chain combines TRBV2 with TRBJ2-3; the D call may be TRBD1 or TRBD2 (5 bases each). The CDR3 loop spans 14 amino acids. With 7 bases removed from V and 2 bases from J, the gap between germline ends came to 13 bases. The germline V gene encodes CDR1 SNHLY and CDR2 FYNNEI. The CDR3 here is CASNPGLATDTQYF. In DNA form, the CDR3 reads TGTGCCAGCAATCCGGGGCTGGCCACAGATACGCAGTATTTT.

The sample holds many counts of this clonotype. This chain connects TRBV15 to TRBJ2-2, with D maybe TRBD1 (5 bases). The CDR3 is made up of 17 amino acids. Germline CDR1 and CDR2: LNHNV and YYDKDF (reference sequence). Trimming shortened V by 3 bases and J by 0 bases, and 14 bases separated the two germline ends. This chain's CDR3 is CATSRKKGFANTGELFF. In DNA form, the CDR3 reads TGTGCCACCAGCAGGAAGAAGGGGTTCGCGAACACCGGGGAGCTGTTTTTT.